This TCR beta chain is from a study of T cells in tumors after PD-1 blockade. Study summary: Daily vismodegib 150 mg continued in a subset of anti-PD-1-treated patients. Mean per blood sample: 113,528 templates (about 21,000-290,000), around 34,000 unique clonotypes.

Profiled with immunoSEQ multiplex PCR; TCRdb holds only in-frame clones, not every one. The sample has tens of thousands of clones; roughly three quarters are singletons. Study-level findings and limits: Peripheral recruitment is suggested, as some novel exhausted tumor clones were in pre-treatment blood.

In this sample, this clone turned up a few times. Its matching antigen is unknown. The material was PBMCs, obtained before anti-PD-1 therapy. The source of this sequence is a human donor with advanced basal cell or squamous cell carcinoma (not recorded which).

The chain's CDR3 is CASSGRGGGRTEAFF. CDR3 in DNA: TGTGCCAGCAGCGGCCGGGGTGGGGGCCGCACTGAAGCTTTCTTT. The chain links TRBV7-2 to TRBJ1-1, with a tentative D call TRBD1 (6 bases). V was clipped by 5 bases and J by 4 bases, with 17 bases between them. Germline V gene lookup returns CDR1 SGHTA and CDR2 FQGNSA. CDR3 length: 15 amino acids. The variable domain in full, completed from reference TRBV7-2 and TRBJ1-1, reads GAGVSQSPSNKVTEKGKDVELRCDPISGHTALYWYRQSLGQGLEFLIYFQGNSAPDKSGLPSDRFSAERTGGSVSTLTIQRTQQEDSAVYLCASSGRGGGRTEAFFGQGTRLTVV.